This TCR beta chain was identified in a study of blood T cell repertoires in COVID-19. Study overall: Sample material is recorded as cDNA or gDNA derived from T cells, B-cell-depleted T cells, or PBMCs.

Original processing methods: Amplified reference gene primers provided the basis for estimating nucleated cell counts. The assay was immunoSEQ multiplex PCR, and TCRdb's table has in-frame clones only and misses some. V, J and clone size are taken as reported in that table, and D and trimming were inferred from the DNA itself. The sample shows about 170,000 clones, around 83% of them seen only once. Germline values: CDR1 SGHDT, CDR2 YYEEEE. V lost 4 bases to trimming and J lost 0 bases; unmatched junction nucleotides: 8. The CDR3 loop spans 16 amino acids. Sequencing input: peripheral blood. This chain uses TRBV5-6 with TRBJ1-1; 8 nucleotides agree with TRBD1. The source is a woman older than 75 in a cohort sampled during active or convalescent COVID-19. CDR3 amino acids: CASSPDRGLMNTEAFF. The CDR3 bases are TGTGCCAGCAGCCCCGACAGGGGACTTATGAACACTGAAGCTTTCTTT.